The clone carrying this TCR beta chain occurred once. Generated by immunoSEQ multiplex PCR, the TCRdb table keeps only in-frame clones and is missing some. The sample lists 300,000 to 450,000 clones; more than 70% were seen once. This entry belongs to a study of blood T cell repertoires in COVID-19. Source material: PBMCs or T cells enriched from blood (not recorded which). The TCR originated in a man aged 25-40 years who had recovered from COVID-19.

The CDR3 spells CAWTQGTEAFF. The CDR3 nucleotides are TGTGCCTGGACGCAGGGTACTGAAGCTTTCTTT. The chain has TRBV30 and TRBJ1-1; TRBD1 is a possible D gene (5 bases). Germline V gives CDR1 GTSNPN, CDR2 SVGIG (reference sequence). The CDR3 is 11 residues long. Trimming removed 4 bases from V and 5 bases from J, with 8 bases in between.